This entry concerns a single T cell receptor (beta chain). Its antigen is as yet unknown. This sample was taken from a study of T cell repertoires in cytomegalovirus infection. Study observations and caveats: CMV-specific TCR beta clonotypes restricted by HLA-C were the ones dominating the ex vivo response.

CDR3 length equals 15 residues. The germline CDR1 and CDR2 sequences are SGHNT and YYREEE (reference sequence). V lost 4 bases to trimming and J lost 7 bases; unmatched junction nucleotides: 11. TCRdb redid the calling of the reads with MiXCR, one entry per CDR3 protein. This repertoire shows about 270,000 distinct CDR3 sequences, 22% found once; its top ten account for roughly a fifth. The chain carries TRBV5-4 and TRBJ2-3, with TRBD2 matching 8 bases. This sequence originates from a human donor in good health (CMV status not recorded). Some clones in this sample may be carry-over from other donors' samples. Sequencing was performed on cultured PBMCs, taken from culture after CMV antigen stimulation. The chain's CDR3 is CASSPPGTRAHTQYF. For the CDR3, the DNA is TGTGCCAGCAGCCCCCCCGGGACTAGGGCACATACGCAGTATTTT.